The sequence of this T cell receptor beta chain was determined in a study of breast tumors, draining lymph nodes, adjacent tissues. In the case of this clonotype: Its antigen is unknown.

TCRdb reanalysed the multiplex PCR reads using MiXCR and keeps one entry per CDR3 protein. The sample shows about 140,000 distinct CDR3 sequences, over 25% of them seen only once. CDR1 and CDR2 (germline): SGHRS, YFSETQ. The CDR3 extends over 16 amino acids. The V gene lost 4 bases and the J gene lost 2 bases, with 15 bases spanning the gap. Samples came from axillary lymph nodes draining the breast cancer. Study-level points and caveats: Tumor TCR diversity was below lymph nodes but above nontumor tissue.

Sequencing was carried out using axillary lymph node tissue. The sequence came from a female donor with breast cancer. Some clones in this sample may be carry-over from other donors' samples. This chain connects TRBV5-1 to TRBJ2-2; TRBD1 might be the D (6 bases). CDR3 DNA: TGCGCCAGCAGCGTCAAGGGGGTCTCTAACACCGGGGAGCTGTTTTTT. Translating it yields CASSVKGVSNTGELFF.